The clone carrying this T cell receptor (beta chain) was observed a single time. Antigen unknown. These data are taken from a study of T cells in Graves' hyperthyroidism and ophthalmopathy. Study-wide results and limits: From stable hyperthyroidism, ophthalmopathy was separated by a 13 V-J model. Among thyroid clonotypes expanded above 0.001, most also appeared in blood.

Amplification of TCR beta CDR3 regions used RNA as the template. When the TCR CDR3 underwent first-round RT-PCR, the HTBI primer set was used. TCRdb re-derived calls from the multiplex PCR reads in MiXCR, one entry per CDR3 protein. Among about 660,000 distinct CDR3 sequences listed, 45% were seen once. Uncontrolled infection, other autoimmune disease, pregnancy and lactation each barred patients from inclusion. Together with thyroid ultrasound, orbital computed tomography, serum thyroxine and TRAb, clinical symptoms were used for diagnoses. Germline assignment: CDR1 MGHDK and CDR2 SYGVNS. The CDR3 spans 13 residues.

The sample taken for sequencing was peripheral blood or thyroid tissue (not recorded which). The rearrangement links TRBV25-1 to TRBJ1-6; no clear D. The receptor's source is an adult man with Graves' disease, either hyperthyroidism or ophthalmopathy (not recorded which). CDR3 bases: TGTGCTAGAGTGGGGAGGCCGAATTCACCCCTCCACTTT. It specifies CARVGRPNSPLHF.